This TCR beta chain was observed in a study of identical twins. Overall study findings and caveats: The study reached conclusions through statistical analysis that was cross-sectional, not following the same donors.

Addition of a universal primer site occurred through template switching, and cDNA carried unique molecular identifiers. Using its own MiXCR run on the 5' RACE reads, TCRdb lists one record per CDR3 protein. The sample lists about 280,000 distinct CDR3 sequences, about 8.9% occurring once. Between the trimmed V and J ends, which lost 2 bases and 3 bases, there was a span of 11 bases. The CDR3 totals 15 residues. Germline lookup yields CDR1 KGHSH and CDR2 LQKENI. This clonotype showed up just a few times. Its antigen remains unknown. These data were also reused for a study on yellow fever vaccine responses in identical twins.

Sequencing was performed on memory (CD45RO+) T cells sorted from blood. V usage is TRBV18 and J usage is TRBJ2-1; D ambiguous. This receptor was obtained from a woman aged 18-29 years in good health. CDR3 residues: CASSPVLTDYNEQFF. The CDR3 nucleotides are TGTGCCAGCTCACCAGTTTTGACGGACTACAATGAGCAGTTCTTC. Filled out from reference TRBV18 and TRBJ2-1, the complete variable domain reads NAGVMQNPRHLVRRRGQEARLRCSPMKGHSHVYWYRQLPEEGLKFMVYLQKENIIDESGMPKERFSAEFPKEGPSILRIQQVVRGDSAAYFCASSPVLTDYNEQFFGPGTRLTVL.